A single count supports the clone carrying this TCR beta chain. Its antigen is undetermined. This record comes from a study of cytomegalovirus exposure and HLA in healthy donors. Across the study: Previous work identified 90 million to 130 million unique TCR beta sequences from about 200 million T cells. Study results and limitations: Presence/absence comparisons presumed near-even sequencing depth among donors. In a later analysis, a genetic analysis reported fewer productive-TCR N-insertions in an Asian-associated ancestry cluster than the cohort average.

The CDR3 spans 17 residues. Germline values: CDR1 SGHTA, CDR2 FQGNSA. V gave up 4 bases and J gave up 1 base, with 17 bases separating them. The PCR used 60 Vbeta and 13 Jbeta primers. As handled by the study authors: An analysis performed later counted about 80 million unique TCR beta chains (roughly 10 million of them shared). Clones were read by immunoSEQ multiplex PCR, and TCRdb kept only the in-frame ones, dropping some. V and J calls and clone size follow that table, whereas D and trimming were derived from the DNA. The table lists 100,000 or so clones, roughly 80% of them singletons. The TCR originated in a man younger than 40 in good health and CMV-seropositive. What was sequenced was PBMCs. The chain combines TRBV7-2 with TRBJ2-1, with a weak D call TRBD2 (6 bases). CDR3 DNA sequence: TGTGCCAGCAGCTCCCTCGCTGATAGCGGTTCCTACAATGAGCAGTTCTTC. Amino acid sequence: CASSSLADSGSYNEQFF.